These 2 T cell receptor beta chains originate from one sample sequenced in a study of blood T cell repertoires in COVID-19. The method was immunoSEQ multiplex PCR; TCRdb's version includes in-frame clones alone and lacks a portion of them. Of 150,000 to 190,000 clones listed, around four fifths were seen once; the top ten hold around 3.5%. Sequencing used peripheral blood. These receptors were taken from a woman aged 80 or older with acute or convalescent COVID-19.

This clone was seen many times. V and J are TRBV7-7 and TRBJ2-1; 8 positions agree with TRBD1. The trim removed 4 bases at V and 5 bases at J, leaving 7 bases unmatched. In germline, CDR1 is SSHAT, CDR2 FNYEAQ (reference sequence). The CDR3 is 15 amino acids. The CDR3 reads CASSSGQGGHNEQFF. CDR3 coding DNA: TGTGCCAGCAGCTCAGGACAGGGAGGTCACAATGAGCAGTTCTTC.

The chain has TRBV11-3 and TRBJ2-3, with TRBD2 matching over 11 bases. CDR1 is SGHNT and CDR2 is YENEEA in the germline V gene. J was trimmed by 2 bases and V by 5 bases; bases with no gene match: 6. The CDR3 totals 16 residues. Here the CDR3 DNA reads TGTGCCAGCAGCCCTGGGACTAGCGGAAACACAGATACGCAGTATTTT. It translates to CASSPGTSGNTDTQYF.